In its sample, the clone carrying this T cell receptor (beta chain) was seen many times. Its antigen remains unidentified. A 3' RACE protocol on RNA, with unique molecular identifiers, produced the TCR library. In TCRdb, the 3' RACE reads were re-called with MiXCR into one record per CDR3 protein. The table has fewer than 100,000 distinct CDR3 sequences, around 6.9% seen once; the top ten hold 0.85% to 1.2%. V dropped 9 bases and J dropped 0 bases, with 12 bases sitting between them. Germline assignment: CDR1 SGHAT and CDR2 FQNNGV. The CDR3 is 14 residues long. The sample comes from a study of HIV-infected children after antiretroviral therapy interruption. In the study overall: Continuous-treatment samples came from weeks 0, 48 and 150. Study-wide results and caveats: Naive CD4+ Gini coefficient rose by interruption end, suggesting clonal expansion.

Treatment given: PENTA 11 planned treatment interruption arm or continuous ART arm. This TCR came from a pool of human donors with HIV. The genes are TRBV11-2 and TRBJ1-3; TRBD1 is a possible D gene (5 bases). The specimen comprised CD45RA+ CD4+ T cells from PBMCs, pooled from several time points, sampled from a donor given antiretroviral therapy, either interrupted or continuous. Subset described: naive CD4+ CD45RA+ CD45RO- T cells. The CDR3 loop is CASGARPSGNTIYF. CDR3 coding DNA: TGTGCCAGTGGGGCGAGGCCCTCTGGAAACACCATATATTTT. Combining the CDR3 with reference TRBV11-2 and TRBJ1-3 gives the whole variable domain EAGVAQSPRYKIIEKRQSVAFWCNPISGHATLYWYQQILGQGPKLLIQFQNNGVVDDSQLPKDRFSAERLKGVDSTLKIQPAKLEDSAVYLCASGARPSGNTIYFGEGSWLTVV.